This TCR beta chain is from a study of cytomegalovirus exposure and HLA in healthy donors. To note about this clone: Its antigen is unknown.

Findings and caveats of the study: In vitro experiments confirmed that a few CMV-associated chains were specific for CMV antigens.

The length of the CDR3 is 19 residues. Amplification used 60 Vbeta primers and 13 Jbeta primers. Only in-frame clones appear in the TCRdb table, and some are missing; sequencing was by immunoSEQ multiplex PCR. Among about 160,000 clones listed, more than 65% were seen once. The chain is built from TRBV12-2 and TRBJ2-1; the D segment call TRBD2 is taken from the table without a DNA check. TRBV12-2 is a documented pseudogene. The receptor's source is a man aged 45-65 years in good health and CMV-seropositive. Sequenced sample: PBMCs. The CDR3 reads CASRRGREGRLCSYNEQFF. The CDR3 bases are TGTGCAAGTCGTCGAGGGCGGGAGGGTAGGTTATGCTCCTACAATGAGCAGTTCTTC.